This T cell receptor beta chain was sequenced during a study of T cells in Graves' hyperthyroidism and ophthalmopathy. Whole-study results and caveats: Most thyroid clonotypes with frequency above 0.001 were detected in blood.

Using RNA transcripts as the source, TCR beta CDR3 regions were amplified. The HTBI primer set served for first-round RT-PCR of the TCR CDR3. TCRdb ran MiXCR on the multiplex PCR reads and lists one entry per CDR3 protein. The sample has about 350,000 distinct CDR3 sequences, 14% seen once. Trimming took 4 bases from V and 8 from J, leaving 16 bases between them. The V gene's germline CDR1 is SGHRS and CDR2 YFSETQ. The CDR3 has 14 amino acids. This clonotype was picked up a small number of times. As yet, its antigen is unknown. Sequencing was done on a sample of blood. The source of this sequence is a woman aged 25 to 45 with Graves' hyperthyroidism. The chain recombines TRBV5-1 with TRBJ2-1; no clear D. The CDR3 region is CASSLDVGSHEQFF. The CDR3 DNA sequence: TGCGCCAGCAGCCTTGATGTGGGGTCGCATGAGCAGTTCTTC.